The 8 T cell receptor beta chains below all came from one sample that was sequenced in a study of blood T cell repertoires in COVID-19. Assay: immunoSEQ multiplex PCR; the TCRdb copy retains only in-frame clones and omits some. The table lists fewer than 200,000 clones, 87% of them singletons. Source material: peripheral blood. The receptors derive from a woman in her 50s with acute or convalescent COVID-19.

The chain has TRBV5-8 and TRBJ1-1; no definite D call. The ends were cut back, 5 bases at V and 0 bases at J, with 11 bases in the middle. The CDR3 runs 14 residues. Germline V CDR1 and CDR2: SGHTS, YDEGEE. CDR3 in amino acids: CASRVQHMNTEAFF. The CDR3 nucleotides read TGTGCCAGCAGGGTACAGCATATGAACACTGAAGCTTTCTTT.

This clone has only a few counts. The chain recombines TRBV6-5 with TRBJ1-1; 7 nucleotides match TRBD1. The V gene's germline CDR1 is MNHEY and CDR2 SVGAGI. The junction had 4 bases not matched to a gene; V was cut back by 6 bases and J by 0 bases. The CDR3 has 14 amino acids. CDR3 residues: CASRWTGMNTEAFF. The DNA of the CDR3 is TGTGCCAGCAGATGGACAGGTATGAACACTGAAGCTTTCTTT.

V usage is TRBV7-2 and J usage is TRBJ2-1; tentative D call: TRBD2 (6 bases). V shed 2 bases and J shed 10 bases, with 24 bases lying between them. Looked up from germline, CDR1 is SGHTA and CDR2 is FQGNSA. This CDR3 has 17 amino acids. CDR3 protein: CASSLFSGLHLPSEQFF. The CDR3 region has the DNA TGTGCCAGCAGCTTATTCTCTGGACTACACCTCCCCTCAGAGCAGTTCTTC.

The chain recombines TRBV19 with TRBJ2-2, with 7 bases lining up with TRBD1. Germline CDR1 and CDR2: LNHDA and SQIVND (reference sequence). The CDR3 consists of 14 residues. V lost 11 bases and J lost 0; bases outside the gene matches: 6. The CDR3 sequence: CASSDRPNTGELFF. The CDR3, as DNA: TGTGCCTCCTCGGACAGGCCGAACACCGGGGAGCTGTTTTTT.

The chain recombines TRBV30 with TRBJ2-3; TRBD2 might be the D (5 bases). V lost 3 bases, J lost 2 bases, and 12 bases lay in between. The CDR3 length is 14 residues. CDR1 GTSNPN and CDR2 SVGIG come from the germline V gene (reference sequence). The CDR3 spells CAWRRERNTDTQYF. CDR3 nucleotides: TGTGCCTGGAGGAGGGAAAGAAACACAGATACGCAGTATTTT. Full variable domain (rest looked up from reference TRBV30 and TRBJ2-3): SQTIHQWPATLVQPVGSPLSLECTVEGTSNPNLYWYRQAAGRGLQLLFYSVGIGQISSEVPQNLSASRPQDRQFILSSKKLLLSDSGFYLCAWRRERNTDTQYFGPGTRLTVL.

The CDR3 is CASSDSYRGGYQPQHF. Here the CDR3 DNA reads TGTGCCAGCAGTGACTCATACAGGGGAGGATACCAGCCCCAGCATTTT. The rearrangement uses TRBV6-4 and TRBJ1-5; 7 bases match TRBD1. The CDR3 is 16 residues long. V lost 0 bases and J lost 7; bases outside the gene matches: 9. Germline CDR1 reads MRHNA; CDR2 reads SNTAGT.

The chain combines TRBV19 with TRBJ1-6, with 11 positions matching TRBD1. Germline loops: CDR1 LNHDA, CDR2 SQIVND (reference sequence). The CDR3 spans 15 residues. After removal of 3 bases from V and 8 bases from J, the junction contained 3 bases not matched to a gene. The chain's CDR3 is CASSMGDRGDSPLHF. CDR3 DNA sequence: TGTGCCAGTAGTATGGGGGACAGGGGGGATTCACCCCTCCACTTT.

V gene TRBV10-3 combines with J gene TRBJ2-5, with TRBD2 matching over 9 bases. This CDR3 comprises 14 residues. After removal of 4 bases from V and 3 bases from J, the junction contained 3 bases not matched to a gene. The germline V gene encodes CDR1 ENHRY and CDR2 SYGVKD. The CDR3 sequence is CAISASGVEETQYF. The DNA for the CDR3 is TGTGCCATCAGTGCTAGCGGGGTCGAAGAGACCCAGTACTTC.